This entry features one T cell receptor (beta chain) sequence. Its antigen is as yet unknown. Sequencing relied on a cDNA template that was reverse transcribed from extracted RNA. Sequencing was performed with immunoSEQ multiplex PCR; in TCRdb, only in-frame clones are kept and a portion is missing. Of more than 95,000 clones detected, 41% appear once; the ten largest clones hold approximately 1.4%. Lesional scalp tissue (obtained by punch biopsy) and peripheral blood were collected from alopecia areata patients. The sample originates from a study of CD8+ T cells in alopecia areata. Study-level background: Among treated patients, oral tofacitinib was administered at 5 to 10 mg twice daily. Study-level points and caveats: Sequence data from scalp samples additionally include resident alphabeta T cells of normal skin.

Sequencing was performed on CD4+ T cells sorted from blood. This TCR was recovered from a human donor with alopecia areata.

The CDR3 region is CASSYGGSWVSTQYF. CDR3 coding DNA: TGTGCCAGCAGTTACGGGGGGTCTTGGGTGTCTACGCAGTATTTT. The chain joins TRBV6-5 to TRBJ2-3, with D maybe TRBD2 (6 bases). The CDR3 is 15 residues long. The germline gives CDR1 MNHEY, CDR2 SVGAGI. Trimming took 2 bases from V and 8 from J, leaving 17 bases between them.